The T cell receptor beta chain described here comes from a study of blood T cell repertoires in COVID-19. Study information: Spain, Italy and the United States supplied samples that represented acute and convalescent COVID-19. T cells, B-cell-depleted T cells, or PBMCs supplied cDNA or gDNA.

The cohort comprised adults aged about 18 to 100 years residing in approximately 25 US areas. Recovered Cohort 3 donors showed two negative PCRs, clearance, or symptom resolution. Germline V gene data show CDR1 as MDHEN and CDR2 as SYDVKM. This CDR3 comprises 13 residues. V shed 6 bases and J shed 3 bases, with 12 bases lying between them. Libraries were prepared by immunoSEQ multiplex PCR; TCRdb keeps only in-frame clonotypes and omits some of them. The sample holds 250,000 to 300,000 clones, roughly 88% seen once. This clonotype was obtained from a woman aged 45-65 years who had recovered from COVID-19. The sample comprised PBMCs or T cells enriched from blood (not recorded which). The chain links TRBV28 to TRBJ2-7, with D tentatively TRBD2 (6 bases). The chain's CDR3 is CASSPAGGYEQYF. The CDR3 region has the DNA TGTGCCAGCAGCCCGGCCGGGGGCTACGAGCAGTACTTC. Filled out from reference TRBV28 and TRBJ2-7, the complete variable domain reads DVKVTQSSRYLVKRTGEKVFLECVQDMDHENMFWYRQDPGLGLRLIYFSYDVKMKEKGDIPEGYSVSREKKERFSLILESASTNQTSMYLCASSPAGGYEQYFGPGTRLTVT.